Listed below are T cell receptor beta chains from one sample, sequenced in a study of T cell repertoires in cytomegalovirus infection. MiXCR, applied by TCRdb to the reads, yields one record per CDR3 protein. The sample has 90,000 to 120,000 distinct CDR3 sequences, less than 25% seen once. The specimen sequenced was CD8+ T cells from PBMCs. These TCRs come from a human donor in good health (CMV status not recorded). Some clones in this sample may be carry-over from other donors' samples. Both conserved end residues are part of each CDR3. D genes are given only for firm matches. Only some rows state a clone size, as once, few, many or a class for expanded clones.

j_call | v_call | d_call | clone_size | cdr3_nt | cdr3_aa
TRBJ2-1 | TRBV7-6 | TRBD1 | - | TGTGCCAGCAGCCCAAGCACAGGGGGCGCGGGAAATGAGCAGTTCTTC | CASSPSTGGAGNEQFF
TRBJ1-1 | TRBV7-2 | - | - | TGTGCCAGCAGCTACGGAGTCAACACTGAAGCTTTCTTT | CASSYGVNTEAFF
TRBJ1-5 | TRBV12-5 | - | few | TGTGCTAGTGGTATCCTTTCCACCGTTAGCAATCAGCCCCAGCATTTT | CASGILSTVSNQPQHF
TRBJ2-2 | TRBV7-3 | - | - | TGTGCCAGCAGCTCCGTCGGGGGTCGGACCGGGGAGCTGTTTTTT | CASSSVGGRTGELFF
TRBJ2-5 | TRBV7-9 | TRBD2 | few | TGTGCCAGCAGCTTTAGCGGGAGTGAGGAGACCCAGTACTTC | CASSFSGSEETQYF
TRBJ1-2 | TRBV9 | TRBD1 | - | TGTGCCAGCAGCGTAGCGGCAGGGGGCCTTGCGAGCTACACCTTC | CASSVAAGGLASYTF
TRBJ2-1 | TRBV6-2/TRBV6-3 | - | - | TGTGCCAGCAGTCCGGCAGGCAATGAGCAGTTCTTC | CASSPAGNEQFF
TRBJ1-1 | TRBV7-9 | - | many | TGTGCCAGCAGCTCCTCCGGCGGGGAGAACACTGAAGCTTTCTTT | CASSSSGGENTEAFF
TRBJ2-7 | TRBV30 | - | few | TGTGCCTGGAGTGTCTGGGTGGGGGCCTACGAGCAGTACTTC | CAWSVWVGAYEQYF
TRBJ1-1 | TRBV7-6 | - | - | TGTGCCAGCAGCTTAGCAGGGGAGGACACTGAAGCTTTCTTT | CASSLAGEDTEAFF
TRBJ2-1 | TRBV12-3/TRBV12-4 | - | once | TGTGCCAGCAGTTCGATTAGCCACAATGAGCAGTTCTTC | CASSSISHNEQFF
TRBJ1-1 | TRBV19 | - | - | TGTGCCAGTAGACCGGGACTAAGAGGGAACATGAACACTGAAGCTTTCTTT | CASRPGLRGNMNTEAFF
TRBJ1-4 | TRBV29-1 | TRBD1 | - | TGCAGCGTTGACGTCGGGACAGGGGAAATGGGTAATGAAAAACTGTTTTTT | CSVDVGTGEMGNEKLFF
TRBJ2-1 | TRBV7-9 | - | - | TGTGCCAGCAGCCTACCAGTCGGCGTCAATGAGCAGTTCTTC | CASSLPVGVNEQFF
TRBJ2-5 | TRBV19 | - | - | TGTGCCAGTAGTATACGGGTTTCCCAAGAGACCCAGTACTTC | CASSIRVSQETQYF
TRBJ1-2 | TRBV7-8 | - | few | TGTGCCAACAGCTTCGAGCTAACAGGGAACTATGGCTACACCTTC | CANSFELTGNYGYTF
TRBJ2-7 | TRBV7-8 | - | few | TGTGCCAGCAGCGACGGGGGTTGGGAGCAGTACTTC | CASSDGGWEQYF
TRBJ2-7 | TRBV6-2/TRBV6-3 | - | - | TGTGCCAGCAGTTACCTGGACAAACTCGAGCAGTACTTC | CASSYLDKLEQYF
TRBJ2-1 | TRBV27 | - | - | TGTGCCAGCGCGCCCCTCGGCTCCTACAATGAGCAGTTCTTC | CASAPLGSYNEQFF
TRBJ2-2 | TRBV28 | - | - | TGTGCCAGCAGTTTGGCACAGGGTACCGGGGAGCTGTTTTTT | CASSLAQGTGELFF
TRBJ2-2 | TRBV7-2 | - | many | TGTGCCAGCAGCTTTACCGGGGAGCTGTTTTTT | CASSFTGELFF
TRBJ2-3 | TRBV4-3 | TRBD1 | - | TGCGCCAGCAGCCGGGAGACAGGGGGCGTAGATACGCAGTATTTT | CASSRETGGVDTQYF
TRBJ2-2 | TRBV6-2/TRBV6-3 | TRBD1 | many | TGTGCCAGCAGTTGGGGCGACAGGGGTTACACCGGGGAGCTGTTTTTT | CASSWGDRGYTGELFF
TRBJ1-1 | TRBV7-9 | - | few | TGTGCCAGCAGCTCTAGAGAGCAGATCACTGAAGCTTTCTTT | CASSSREQITEAFF
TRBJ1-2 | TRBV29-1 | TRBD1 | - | TGCAGCGTTCGAGACGGGACAGCTAACTATGGCTACACCTTC | CSVRDGTANYGYTF
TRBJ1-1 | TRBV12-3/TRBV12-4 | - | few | TGTGCCAGCACCCGACGCTACACTGAAGCTTTCTTT | CASTRRYTEAFF
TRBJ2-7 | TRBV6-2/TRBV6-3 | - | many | TGTGCCAGCAGTTGGGGACGACAGAACGGCGAGCAGTACTTC | CASSWGRQNGEQYF
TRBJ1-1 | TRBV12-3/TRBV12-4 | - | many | TGTGCCAGCAGTTTAAGCCTGGATAAAGCTTTCTTT | CASSLSLDKAFF